Listed below are T cell receptor beta chains from one sample, sequenced in a study of OX40 agonist ivuxolimab in advanced cancers. The data were produced by immunoSEQ multiplex PCR, yet TCRdb's version contains in-frame clones alone and is incomplete. The table shows about 27,000 clones, with around 79% occurring only once. Sequences were derived from CD4+ or CD8+ T cells sorted from blood, sampled in a trial of the OX40 agonist ivuxolimab. These receptors all stem from an adult with an advanced solid tumor such as melanoma, head and neck, liver or kidney cancer. Each CDR3 is given with its conserved first and last residue. The D gene is left open where the match is weak. Clone size appears in some rows only: once, few, many, or a class for an expanded clone.

cdr3_nt cdr3_aa v_call d_call clone_size j_call
TGTGCCAGCAGTGACGTATCAAGCGGGAGAGAGGCAGATACGCAGTATTTT CASSDVSSGREADTQYF TRBV2 TRBD2 - TRBJ2-3
TGTGCCAGCAGTGAAGTGGGGAAGAACACTGAAGCTTTCTTT CASSEVGKNTEAFF TRBV2 - - TRBJ1-1
TGTGCCAGTAGTAACAATCAGCCCCAGCATTTT CASSNNQPQHF TRBV19 - - TRBJ1-5
TGTGCCATCAGTGAGGCGACCAGGGGAACCCCCTACGAGCAGTACTTC CAISEATRGTPYEQYF TRBV10-3 - few TRBJ2-7
TGTGCCAGCAGCTTAGCTAGCGGGTCCTACGAGCAGTACTTC CASSLASGSYEQYF TRBV5-5 TRBD2 - TRBJ2-7
TGTGCCACCAGCAGATTCAGGGGCCTCTCGGATACGCAGTATTTT CATSRFRGLSDTQYF TRBV15 - once TRBJ2-3
TGTGCCAGCAGCTTAGAGGCTAGCGGGAGATCCTACAATGAGCAGTTCTTC CASSLEASGRSYNEQFF TRBV13 TRBD2 - TRBJ2-1
TGTGCCAGCAGCTTGGGACAGGGGCCTTTCAATGAGCAGTTCTTC CASSLGQGPFNEQFF TRBV5-4 TRBD1 - TRBJ2-1
TGTGCCAGCAGCCCGGGGCCCGGGGGAGGTTACAATGAGCAGTTCTTC CASSPGPGGGYNEQFF TRBV4-2 - - TRBJ2-1
TGTGCCAGCAGCCTCAGACTGGGGGCTTCCGGGGAGCTGTTTTTT CASSLRLGASGELFF TRBV11-3 - - TRBJ2-2
TGTGCCAGTAGTATCTCAAGACAGGGGGGGTACACTGAAGCTTTCTTT CASSISRQGGYTEAFF TRBV19 TRBD1 - TRBJ1-1
TGTGCCAGCACTCTTGTCGGGGGGGAGGTAGACACTGAAGCTTTCTTT CASTLVGGEVDTEAFF TRBV6-6 - - TRBJ1-1
TGTGCCAGCAGCTTGGGCGGGGGCGAGCAGTACTTC CASSLGGGEQYF TRBV5-6 TRBD2 - TRBJ2-7
TGTGCCTGGAGTGAACGGTTAGGGACCCAGTACTTC CAWSERLGTQYF TRBV30 - - TRBJ2-5
TGTGCCTGGAGTTGGAGGAACACTGAAGCTTTCTTT CAWSWRNTEAFF TRBV30 - - TRBJ1-1
TGTGCCAGCAGTACAGGAGGGGGCCGGGAGACCCAGTACTTC CASSTGGGRETQYF TRBV28 - - TRBJ2-5
TGTGCCAGCAGCTCAATCCAGGGACAGATCTTCTACGAGCAGTACTTC CASSSIQGQIFYEQYF TRBV7-9 TRBD1 - TRBJ2-7
TGTGCCAGCAGTTCCGAAGAGACCCAGTACTTC CASSSEETQYF TRBV28 - - TRBJ2-5
TGTGCCAGCAGCCCCGGGACAGGGGGATTTGGAAACACCATATATTTT CASSPGTGGFGNTIYF TRBV7-6 TRBD1 - TRBJ1-3
TGTGCCAGCAGTGAGGGACTAGCGGGAGGAACCCAGTACTTC CASSEGLAGGTQYF TRBV27 TRBD2 - TRBJ2-5
TGTGCCAGCAGCTGGAGAGAGTACTATGGCTACACCTTC CASSWREYYGYTF TRBV5-4 - - TRBJ1-2
TGCGCCAGCAGAGGGGCCTATAGCAATCAGCCCCAGCATTTT CASRGAYSNQPQHF TRBV10-2 - - TRBJ1-5
TGCAGCGTTGAGGGGCATCAGGGAGGTGGGAAAACTGAGTTTTTT CSVEGHQGGGKTEFF TRBV29-1 - - TRBJ1-4
TGTGCCAGCAGTGAAGATCCGGGACAGGGGTGGGACAATGAGCAGTTCTTC CASSEDPGQGWDNEQFF TRBV2 TRBD1 once TRBJ2-1
TGCGCCAGCAGCTTAAGACTAGCGGACCAAGAGACCCAGTACTTC CASSLRLADQETQYF TRBV5-1 TRBD2 once TRBJ2-5
TGTGCCAGTGGAGTCCTAGCGGGAATTGTAGATACGCAGTATTTT CASGVLAGIVDTQYF TRBV19 TRBD2 - TRBJ2-3
TGTGCCAGCAGCGTAGCTGCTGACAATGAGCAGTTCTTC CASSVAADNEQFF TRBV9 - - TRBJ2-1
TGTGCCAGCAGCTGGGGGACGGACGCCTCCTACGAGCAGTACTTC CASSWGTDASYEQYF TRBV5-4 - - TRBJ2-7